A single sample is the source of the 13 T cell receptor beta chains below, sequenced in a study of early T cells in non-severe SARS-CoV-2 infection. TCRdb independently ran MiXCR on the 5' RACE reads; one entry per CDR3 protein. The sample carries more than 65,000 distinct CDR3 sequences, roughly 13% recorded once. The sample consisted of whole blood. The receptors come from an adult who was a healthcare worker with PCR-confirmed SARS-CoV-2 infection or an uninfected control (not recorded which).

This clonotype is judged medium-sized. The chain combines TRBV29-1 with TRBJ2-3; possibly TRBD1 or TRBD2 for D (5 bases each). The V end was cut by 7 bases, the J end by 4 bases, with 9 bases between. The germline gives CDR1 SQVTM, CDR2 ANQGSEA. The CDR3 is made up of 11 amino acids. The CDR3 nucleotides are TGCAGCGGGGGGTTGGCAGATACGCAGTATTTT. Translation: CSGGLADTQYF.

This clonotype appeared many times. The J gene is TRBJ1-3, the V gene TRBV30; D remains unclear. V was clipped by 5 bases and J by 4 bases, with 12 bases between them. CDR1 GTSNPN and CDR2 SVGIG come from the germline V gene (reference sequence). This CDR3 contains 13 residues. Here the CDR3 DNA reads TGTGCCTGGGACCACGCTCAGGGAAACACCATATATTTT. Its translation: CAWDHAQGNTIYF.

The chain links TRBV12-5 to TRBJ1-5, with 9 bases lining up with TRBD1. Germline assignment: CDR1 LGHNT and CDR2 FRNRAP. J was trimmed by 4 bases and V by 6 bases; bases with no gene match: 7. The CDR3 contains 15 residues. CDR3 nucleotide sequence: TGTGCTAGTGGGCGAGGGACAGGGCAAAATCAGCCCCAGCATTTT. Translating it yields CASGRGTGQNQPQHF.

This clonotype was picked up many times. CDR3: CSAWEPDPTTEAFF. The CDR3, as DNA: TGCAGTGCTTGGGAACCGGACCCGACCACTGAAGCTTTCTTT. The chain has TRBV20-1 and TRBJ1-1; D gene uncertain. This CDR3 contains 14 residues. Trimming stripped 5 bases from V and 4 bases from J, with 17 bases between. In germline, CDR1 is DFQATT, CDR2 SNEGSKA (reference sequence).

This clonotype was counted ten times or more. V is TRBV20-1 and J is TRBJ1-1; TRBD1 matches 8 bases. Per germline, CDR1 DFQATT and CDR2 SNEGSKA (reference sequence). CDR3 length: 15 residues. After removal of 5 bases from V and 1 base from J, the junction contained 9 bases not matched to a gene. Here the CDR3 reads CSARATDRANTEAFF. The CDR3 nucleotides are TGCAGTGCTCGCGCCACGGACAGGGCGAACACTGAAGCTTTCTTT.

In its sample, this clonotype was seen a few times. This sequence joins TRBV5-1 and TRBJ2-3; D is unclear. The CDR3 totals 14 residues. V shed 5 bases and J shed 4 bases, with 14 bases lying between them. CDR1 is SGHRS, CDR2 YFSETQ, per germline. CDR3 sequence reads: CASSHRMSPDTQYF. The CDR3 DNA follows: TGCGCCAGCAGTCATCGAATGAGCCCAGATACGCAGTATTTT.

This clonotype was observed at least ten times. The genes are TRBV20-1 and TRBJ1-2; no firm D call. Germline V lookup: CDR1 DFQATT, CDR2 SNEGSKA (reference sequence). The CDR3 consists of 13 residues. The germline V and J ends were trimmed by 6 bases and 1 base, with 12 bases remaining between them. In DNA form, the CDR3 reads TGCAGTGCCGGACGGAATGATAACTATGGCTACACCTTC. Its protein product is CSAGRNDNYGYTF.

In this sample, this clonotype turned up many times. The chain links TRBV29-1 to TRBJ1-5; D call uncertain. V lost 6 bases to trimming and J lost 5 bases, with 11 bases between them. Germline assignment: CDR1 SQVTM and CDR2 ANQGSEA. This CDR3 has 12 amino acids. The CDR3 region is CSVLDGDQPQHF. CDR3 in DNA: TGCAGCGTACTGGACGGGGATCAGCCCCAGCATTTT. Supplemented by reference TRBV29-1 and TRBJ1-5, the full variable domain reads SAVISQKPSRDICQRGTSLTIQCQVDSQVTMMFWYRQQPGQSLTLIATANQGSEATYESGFVIDKFPISRPNLTFSTLTVSNMSPEDSSIYLCSVLDGDQPQHFGDGTRLSIL.

Only a few counts were recorded for this clonotype. This chain joins TRBV11-2 and TRBJ2-7, with 7 positions matching TRBD2. The CDR3 length is 14 residues. The germline CDR1 and CDR2 sequences are SGHAT and FQNNGV. V shed 1 base and J 6 bases; nucleotides not matched to a gene: 6. CDR3 residues: CASSLATSAGEQYF. CDR3 DNA: TGTGCCAGCAGCTTAGCCACTAGCGCGGGCGAGCAGTACTTC. The whole variable domain, filled in from reference TRBV11-2 and TRBJ2-7, reads EAGVAQSPRYKIIEKRQSVAFWCNPISGHATLYWYQQILGQGPKLLIQFQNNGVVDDSQLPKDRFSAERLKGVDSTLKIQPAKLEDSAVYLCASSLATSAGEQYFGPGTRLTVT.

This clonotype was seen at least ten times. This chain connects TRBV29-1 to TRBJ1-1; 8 bases agree with TRBD1. Germline V gene data show CDR1 as SQVTM and CDR2 as ANQGSEA. This CDR3 region has 15 residues. The junction had 15 bases not matched to a gene; V was cut back by 6 bases and J by 6 bases. In DNA form, the CDR3 reads TGCAGCGTAACGACAGGGGTTACGCAAGTTTCTGAAGCTTTCTTT. Its protein product is CSVTTGVTQVSEAFF.

V is TRBV5-1 and J is TRBJ2-3; D is ambiguous. Germline V lookup: CDR1 SGHRS, CDR2 YFSETQ. The ends were cut back, 4 bases at V and 6 bases at J, with 6 bases in the middle. The CDR3 consists of 11 residues. The CDR3: CASSVGDTQYF. The DNA for the CDR3 is TGCGCCAGCAGCGTTGGCGATACGCAGTATTTT.

This clonotype has a count of ten or more. The rearrangement links TRBV19 to TRBJ2-2; D might be TRBD2 (6 bases). Germline loops: CDR1 LNHDA, CDR2 SQIVND (reference sequence). The CDR3 covers 14 residues. V lost 8 bases to trimming and J lost 8 bases, with 18 bases between them. As DNA, the CDR3 is TGTGCCAGTTCGTACCCCGCGGGGTCAGGGGAGCTGTTTTTT. It codes for CASSYPAGSGELFF.

This clonotype was recorded many times. The V gene is TRBV5-5, the J gene TRBJ2-5; a possible D gene is TRBD1 (5 bases). V lost 2 bases and J lost 5, with 13 bases in between. CDR1 and CDR2 from the germline V gene are SGHKS and YYEKEE (reference sequence). The CDR3 has 14 residues. This CDR3 reads CASSLAGLGETQYF. The CDR3 nucleotides read TGTGCCAGCAGCTTAGCAGGGTTGGGTGAGACCCAGTACTTC.